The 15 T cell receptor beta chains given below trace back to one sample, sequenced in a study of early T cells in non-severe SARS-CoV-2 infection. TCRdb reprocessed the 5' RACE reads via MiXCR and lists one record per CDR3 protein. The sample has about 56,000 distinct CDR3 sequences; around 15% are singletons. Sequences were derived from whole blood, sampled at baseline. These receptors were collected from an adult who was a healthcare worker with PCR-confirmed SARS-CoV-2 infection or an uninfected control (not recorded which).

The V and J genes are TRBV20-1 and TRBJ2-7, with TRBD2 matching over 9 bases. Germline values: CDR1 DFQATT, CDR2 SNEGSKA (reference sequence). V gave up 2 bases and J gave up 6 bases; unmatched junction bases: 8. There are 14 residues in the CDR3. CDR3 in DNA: TGCAGTGCTAGAATAGCGGGGGTATTAAGCGAGCAGTACTTC. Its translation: CSARIAGVLSEQYF.

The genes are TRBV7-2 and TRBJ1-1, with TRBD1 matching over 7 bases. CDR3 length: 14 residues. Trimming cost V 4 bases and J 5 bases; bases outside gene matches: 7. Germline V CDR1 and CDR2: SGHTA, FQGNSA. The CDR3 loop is CASSSNRGGTEAFF. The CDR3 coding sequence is TGTGCCAGCAGCTCGAACAGGGGAGGGACTGAAGCTTTCTTT.

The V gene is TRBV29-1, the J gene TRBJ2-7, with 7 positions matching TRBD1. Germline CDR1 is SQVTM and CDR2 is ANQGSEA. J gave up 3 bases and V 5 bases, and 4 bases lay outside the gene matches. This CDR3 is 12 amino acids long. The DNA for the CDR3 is TGCAGCGTTTACCGGGACAGCTACGAGCAGTACTTC. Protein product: CSVYRDSYEQYF.

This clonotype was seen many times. CDR3: CASLTLAGGYEQYF. In DNA, the CDR3 is TGTGCCAGCCTTACGCTAGCGGGCGGCTACGAGCAGTACTTC. The chain has TRBV28 and TRBJ2-7; TRBD2 agrees at 8 bases. The CDR3 length is 14 residues. Germline V gene lookup returns CDR1 MDHEN and CDR2 SYDVKM. V dropped 8 bases and J dropped 3; count of bases not matched to a gene: 9.

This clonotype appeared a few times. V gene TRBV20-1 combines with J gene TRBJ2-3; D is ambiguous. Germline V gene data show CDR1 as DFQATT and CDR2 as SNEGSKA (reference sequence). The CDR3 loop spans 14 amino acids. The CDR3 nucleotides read TGCAGCCGGCCGGCGCGTCTACGCACAGATACGCAGTATTTT. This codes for CSRPARLRTDTQYF.

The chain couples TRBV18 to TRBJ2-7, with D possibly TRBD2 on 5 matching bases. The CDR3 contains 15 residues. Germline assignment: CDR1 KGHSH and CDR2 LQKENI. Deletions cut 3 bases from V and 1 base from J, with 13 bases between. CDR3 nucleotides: TGTGCCAGCTCACCGTGGGCGGGCGGATCCTACGAGCAGTACTTC. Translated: CASSPWAGGSYEQYF.

DNA for the CDR3: TGTGCCAGCTCACCAACTACGACAGGGGGCACCGGGGAGCTGTTTTTT. Translated, it gives CASSPTTTGGTGELFF. The chain couples TRBV18 to TRBJ2-2; 9 bases are a match to TRBD1. V lost 2 bases to trimming and J lost 4 bases; unmatched junction nucleotides: 5. The CDR3 spans 16 residues. Germline V gene data show CDR1 as KGHSH and CDR2 as LQKENI. The full variable domain, its missing parts supplied by reference TRBV18 and TRBJ2-2, is NAGVMQNPRHLVRRRGQEARLRCSPMKGHSHVYWYRQLPEEGLKFMVYLQKENIIDESGMPKERFSAEFPKEGPSILRIQQVVRGDSAAYFCASSPTTTGGTGELFFGEGSRLTVL.

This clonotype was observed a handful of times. CDR3 residues: CASSESPGAAYEQYF. The CDR3 nucleotides are TGTGCCAGCAGTGAAAGCCCGGGGGCAGCCTACGAGCAGTACTTC. The rearrangement joins TRBV2 to TRBJ2-7; D possibly matches TRBD1 or TRBD2 (6 bases each). This CDR3 is 15 amino acids long. Trimming took 2 bases from V and 2 from J, leaving 13 bases between them. CDR1 is SNHLY, CDR2 FYNNEI, per germline.

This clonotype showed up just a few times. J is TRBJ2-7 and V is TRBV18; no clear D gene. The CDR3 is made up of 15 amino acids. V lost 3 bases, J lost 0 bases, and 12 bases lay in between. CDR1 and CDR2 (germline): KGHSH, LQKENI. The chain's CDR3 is CASSPVDGSSYEQYF. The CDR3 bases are TGTGCCAGCTCACCTGTGGACGGTAGCTCCTACGAGCAGTACTTC.

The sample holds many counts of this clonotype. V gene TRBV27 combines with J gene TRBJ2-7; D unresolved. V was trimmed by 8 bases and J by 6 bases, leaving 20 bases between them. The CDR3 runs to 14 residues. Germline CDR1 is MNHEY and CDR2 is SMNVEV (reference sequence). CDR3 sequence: CASRLFASLREQYF. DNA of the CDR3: TGTGCCAGCCGACTCTTCGCGTCTCTTCGCGAGCAGTACTTC.

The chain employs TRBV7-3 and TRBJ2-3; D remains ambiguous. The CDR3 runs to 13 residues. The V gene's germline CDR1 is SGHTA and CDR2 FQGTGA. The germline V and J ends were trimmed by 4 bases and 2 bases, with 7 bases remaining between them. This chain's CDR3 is CASSSDNTDTQYF. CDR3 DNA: TGTGCCAGCAGCTCCGACAACACAGATACGCAGTATTTT.

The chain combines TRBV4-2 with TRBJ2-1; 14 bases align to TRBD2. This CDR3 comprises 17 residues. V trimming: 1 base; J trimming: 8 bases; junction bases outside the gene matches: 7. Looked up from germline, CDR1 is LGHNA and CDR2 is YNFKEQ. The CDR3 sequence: CASSQVPGTSGSYEQFF. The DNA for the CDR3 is TGTGCCAGCAGCCAAGTTCCGGGGACTAGCGGGAGCTATGAGCAGTTCTTC.

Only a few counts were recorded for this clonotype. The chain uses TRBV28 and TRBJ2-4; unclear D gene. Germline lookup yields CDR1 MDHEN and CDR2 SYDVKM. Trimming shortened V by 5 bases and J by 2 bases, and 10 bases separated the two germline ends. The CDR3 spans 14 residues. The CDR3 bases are TGTGCCAGCAGTCTTTCGGGTTCCAAAAACATTCAGTACTTC. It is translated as CASSLSGSKNIQYF.

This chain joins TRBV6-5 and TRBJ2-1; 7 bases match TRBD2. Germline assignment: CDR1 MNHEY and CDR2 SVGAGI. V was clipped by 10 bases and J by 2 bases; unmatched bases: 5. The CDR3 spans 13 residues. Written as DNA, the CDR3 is TGTGCCACTGCAGCGGGGACCTACAATGAGCAGTTCTTC. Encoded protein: CATAAGTYNEQFF.

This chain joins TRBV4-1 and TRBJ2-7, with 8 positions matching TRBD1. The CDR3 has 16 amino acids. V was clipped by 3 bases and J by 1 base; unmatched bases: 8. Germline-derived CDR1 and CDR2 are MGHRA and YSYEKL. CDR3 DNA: TGCGCCAGCAGCCACGAAGGACAGGGCTTGTCCTACGAGCAGTACTTC. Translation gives CASSHEGQGLSYEQYF.